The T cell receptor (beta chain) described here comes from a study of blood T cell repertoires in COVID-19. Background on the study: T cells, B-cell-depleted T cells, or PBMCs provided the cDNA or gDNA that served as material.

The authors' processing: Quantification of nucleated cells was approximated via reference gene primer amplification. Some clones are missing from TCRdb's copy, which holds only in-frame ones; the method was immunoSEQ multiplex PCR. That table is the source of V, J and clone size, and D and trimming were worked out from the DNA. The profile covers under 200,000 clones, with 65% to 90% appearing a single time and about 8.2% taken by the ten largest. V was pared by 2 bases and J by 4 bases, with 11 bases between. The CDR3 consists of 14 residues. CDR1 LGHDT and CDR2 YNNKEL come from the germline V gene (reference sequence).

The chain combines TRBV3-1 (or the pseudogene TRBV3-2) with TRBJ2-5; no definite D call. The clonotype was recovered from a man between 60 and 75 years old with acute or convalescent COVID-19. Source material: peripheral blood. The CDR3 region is CASSQKQSGETQYF. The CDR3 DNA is TGTGCCAGCAGCCAAAAACAGAGTGGAGAGACCCAGTACTTC.